This TCR beta chain was captured in a study of T cell changes during pregnancy in multiple sclerosis. The table came from immunoSEQ multiplex PCR; TCRdb's copy has only in-frame clones and leaves some out. The table lists about 60,000 clones, 91% of them singletons. The germline CDR1 and CDR2 sequences are SEHNR and FQNEAQ (reference sequence). This CDR3 is built from 14 residues. The trim removed 6 bases at V and 3 bases at J, leaving 6 bases unmatched. The chain joins TRBV7-9 to TRBJ1-2, with TRBD1 matching 8 bases. The sequencing here drew on CD4+ T cells from peripheral blood mononuclear cells, taken in the first trimester of pregnancy. The sequence derives from a female donor with multiple sclerosis, enrolled in a pregnancy study. The CDR3 sequence: CASRRGQGDYGYTF. DNA of the CDR3: TGTGCCAGCAGGCGTGGACAGGGTGACTATGGCTACACCTTC.